This TCR beta chain was captured in a study of blood T cell repertoires in COVID-19 (dated by TCRdb to the early 2020s). Turning to the overall study: The collaborator samples originated in the United States, Italy and Spain and spanned the acute and convalescent phases of COVID-19. The material from the prospective study consisted of cDNA or gDNA derived from T cells, B-cell-depleted T cells, or PBMCs. The dataset comprised deeply sampled blood TCRbeta repertoires from subjects exposed to, actively infected with, or recovered from COVID-19. A freely available public database, intended as a resource for researchers studying the immune response to SARS-CoV-2, is where the repertoires were released. The samples were drawn from the first 160 participants of the ongoing ImmuneRACE study and from some 1,300 subjects provided by 6 global collaborators. The sample metadata nearly always contained a de-identified subject ID, COVID-19 status, age in years and sex. Where available, HLA class I and class II types were taken from metadata supplied by the sample provider and were not determined by assay-based typing. The paper as a whole reports these results and caveats: How much clinical and demographic metadata was included differed by source and by participant, and the metadata was provided uncurated.

In the prospective study, participants were roughly 18 to 89 years old, resided in 24 geographic areas of the United States, and were enrolled through a virtual design. In the prospective study, participants were assigned to cohorts based on the clinical history participants reported in a screening survey and a study questionnaire. Recovered participants in ImmuneRACE Cohort 3 were defined as having two consecutive negative NP/OP PCR tests, clearance from a healthcare professional, or resolution of symptoms. Each participant in the prospective study had whole blood, serum and a nasopharyngeal or oropharyngeal swab collected by mobile phlebotomists. Prospective study participants could optionally give additional blood draws and questionnaires over an approximately two-month period. Before DNA extraction, blood samples from the prospective study were shipped at room temperature or frozen. CDR1 and CDR2 are drawn from the germline V gene: MGHRA, YSYEKL. The CDR3 holds 20 amino acids from the cysteine to the phenylalanine. Left in the record is the CDR3 DNA by itself, 60 bases read in frame from the first base. Relative to germline, V is missing 0 bases and J is missing 3 bases, with 14 bases of the junction outside any gene match.

A remark on this clone: This receptor's antigen is unknown. No base quality values were provided; no much bigger clone lies one nucleotide off.

TCRbeta CDR3 regions were amplified from genomic DNA using the immunoSEQ Assay, a bias-controlled multiplex PCR. For the original study's pipeline: Within the assay, amplification of reference gene primers was used to estimate how many nucleated cells each sample contained. To quantify the absolute abundance of each unique TCRbeta CDR3 rearrangement, sequence reads were collapsed and filtered. For each sample, productive Simpson clonality was calculated as the square root of Simpson's diversity index across productive rearrangements. The table was pulled from immuneACCESS by TCRdb, which kept in-frame rearrangements only. Such tables lose some clones; where checked, under half of the loss comes from unresolved V genes, and the rest has no known cause. D and trimming were read from the DNA, whereas the V and J calls and clone size are those reported in that table. This sample gives approximately 200,000 clones in total; approximately 85% of them show up just once. The ten largest clones capture 7.5% to 10% of the sample.

The source material was PBMCs or T cells enriched from blood (not recorded which). The receptor was isolated from a woman aged 25 to 45 who had recovered from COVID-19. The V and J segments used are TRBV4-1 and TRBJ2-1; TRBD2 agrees with 10 junctional bases. Here the CDR3 is given as CASSQESGAGGPANYNEQFF. The bases are TGCGCCAGCAGCCAAGAATCAGGAGCGGGAGGGCCGGCCAACTACAATGAGCAGTTCTTC.